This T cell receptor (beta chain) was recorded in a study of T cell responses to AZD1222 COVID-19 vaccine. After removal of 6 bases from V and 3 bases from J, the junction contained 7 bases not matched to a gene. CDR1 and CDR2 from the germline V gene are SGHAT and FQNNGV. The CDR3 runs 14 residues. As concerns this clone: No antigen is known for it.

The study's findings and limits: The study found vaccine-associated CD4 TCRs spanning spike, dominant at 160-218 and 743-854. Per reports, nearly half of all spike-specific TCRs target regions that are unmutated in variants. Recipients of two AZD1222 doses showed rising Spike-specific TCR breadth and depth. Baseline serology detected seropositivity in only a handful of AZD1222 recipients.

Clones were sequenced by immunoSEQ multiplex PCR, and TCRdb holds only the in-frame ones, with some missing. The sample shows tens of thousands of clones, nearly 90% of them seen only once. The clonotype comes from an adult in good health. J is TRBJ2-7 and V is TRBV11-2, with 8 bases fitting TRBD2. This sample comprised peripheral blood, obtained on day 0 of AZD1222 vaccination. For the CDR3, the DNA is TGTGCCAGCAGGGCGCTAGCGGGCGGCTACGAGCAGTACTTC. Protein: CASRALAGGYEQYF.